Given below is one T cell receptor (beta chain) in context. This sample stems from a study of shared clonotypes between healthy human individuals. Measured with immunoSEQ multiplex PCR; TCRdb has only the in-frame clones, and not every one. The data hold a few hundred thousand clones, with approximately 97% observed a single time. The germline V gene encodes CDR1 SGHRS and CDR2 YFSETQ. The CDR3 totals 14 residues. The V gene end was trimmed by 4 bases and the J gene end by 7 bases; junction bases not matched to a gene: 9. Sequenced input: naive CD4+ T cells sorted from blood. Subset here: CD45RA+ positively selected. The source of this sequence is a woman aged 25 to 39 in good health. The chain couples TRBV5-1 to TRBJ1-1, with 8 bases matching TRBD1. The CDR3 loop reads CASSPSGGDGEAFF. CDR3 bases: TGCGCCAGCAGCCCATCAGGGGGCGACGGTGAAGCTTTCTTT.